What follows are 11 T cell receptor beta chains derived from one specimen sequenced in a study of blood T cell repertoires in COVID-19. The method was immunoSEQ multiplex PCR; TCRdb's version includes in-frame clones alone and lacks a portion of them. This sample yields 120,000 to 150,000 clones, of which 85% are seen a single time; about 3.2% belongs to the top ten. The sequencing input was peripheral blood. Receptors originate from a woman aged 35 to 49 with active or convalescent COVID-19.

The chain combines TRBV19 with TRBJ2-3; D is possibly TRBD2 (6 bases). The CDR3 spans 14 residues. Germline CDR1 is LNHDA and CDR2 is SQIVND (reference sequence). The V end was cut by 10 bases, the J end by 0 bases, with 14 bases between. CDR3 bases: TGTGCCACCAAAGCGGGCCATAGCACAGATACGCAGTATTTT. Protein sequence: CATKAGHSTDTQYF.

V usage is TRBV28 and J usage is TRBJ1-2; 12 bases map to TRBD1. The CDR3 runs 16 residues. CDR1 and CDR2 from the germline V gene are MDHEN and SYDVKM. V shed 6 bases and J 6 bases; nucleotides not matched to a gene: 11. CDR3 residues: CASRLGDRGRVHGYTF. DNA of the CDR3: TGTGCCAGCAGGCTGGGGGACAGGGGGCGAGTCCATGGCTACACCTTC.

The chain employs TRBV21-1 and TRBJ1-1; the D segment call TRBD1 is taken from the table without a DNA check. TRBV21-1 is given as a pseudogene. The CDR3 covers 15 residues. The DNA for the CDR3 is TGTGCCAGCAGCAAATATGGCCAGAAGAACACTGAAGCTTTCTTT. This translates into CASSKYGQKNTEAFF.

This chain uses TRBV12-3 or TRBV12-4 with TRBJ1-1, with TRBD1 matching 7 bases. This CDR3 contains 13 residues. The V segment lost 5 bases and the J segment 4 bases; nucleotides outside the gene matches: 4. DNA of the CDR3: TGTGCCAGCAGTGCCCAGGGGGGCACTGAAGCTTTCTTT. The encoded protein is CASSAQGGTEAFF.

In nucleotides, the CDR3 is TGTGCCAGCAGCGGTTTACTGGTAGAAGCTTTCTTT. As protein: CASSGLLVEAFF. The V and J genes are TRBV5-5 and TRBJ1-1; D is uncertain. This CDR3 comprises 12 residues. The ends were cut back, 4 bases at V and 8 bases at J, with 12 bases in the middle. Germline V gene data show CDR1 as SGHKS and CDR2 as YYEKEE (reference sequence).

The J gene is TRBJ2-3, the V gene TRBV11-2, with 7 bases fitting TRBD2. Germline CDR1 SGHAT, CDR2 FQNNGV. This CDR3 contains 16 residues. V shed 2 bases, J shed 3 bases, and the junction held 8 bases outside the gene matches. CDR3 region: CASSLMAGVRTDTQYF. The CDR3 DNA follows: TGTGCCAGCAGCTTAATGGCGGGAGTAAGGACAGATACGCAGTATTTT.

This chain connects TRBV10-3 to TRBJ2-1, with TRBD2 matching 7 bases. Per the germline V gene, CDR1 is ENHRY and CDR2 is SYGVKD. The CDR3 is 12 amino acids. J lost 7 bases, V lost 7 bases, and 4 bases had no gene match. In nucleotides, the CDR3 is TGTGCCATCAAATGGGGGGGGAATGAGCAGTTCTTC. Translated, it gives CAIKWGGNEQFF.

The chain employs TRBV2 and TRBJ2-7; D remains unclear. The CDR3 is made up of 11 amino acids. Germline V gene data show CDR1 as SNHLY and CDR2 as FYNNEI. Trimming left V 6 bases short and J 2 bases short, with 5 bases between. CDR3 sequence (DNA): TGTGCCAGCAGCGGTACCTACGAGCAGTACTTC. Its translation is CASSGTYEQYF.

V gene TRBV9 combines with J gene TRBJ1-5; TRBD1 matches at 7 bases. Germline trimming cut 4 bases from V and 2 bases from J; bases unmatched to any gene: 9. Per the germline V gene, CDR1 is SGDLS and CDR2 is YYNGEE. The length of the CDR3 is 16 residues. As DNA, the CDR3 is TGTGCCAGCAGCAAGACCCCAGGGGGTGGCAATCAGCCCCAGCATTTT. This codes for CASSKTPGGGNQPQHF. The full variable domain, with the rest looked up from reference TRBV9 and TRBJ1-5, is DSGVTQTPKHLITATGQRVTLRCSPRSGDLSVYWYQQSLDQGLQFLIQYYNGEERAKGNILERFSAQQFPDLHSELNLSSLELGDSALYFCASSKTPGGGNQPQHFGDGTRLSIL.

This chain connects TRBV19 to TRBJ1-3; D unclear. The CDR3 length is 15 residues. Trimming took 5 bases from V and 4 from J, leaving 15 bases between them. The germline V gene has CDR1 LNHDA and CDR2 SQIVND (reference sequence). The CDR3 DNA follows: TGTGCCAGTAGTGCGTCTGGACTGTTGGGAAACACCATATATTTT. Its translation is CASSASGLLGNTIYF. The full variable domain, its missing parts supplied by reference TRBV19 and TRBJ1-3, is DGGITQSPKYLFRKEGQNVTLSCEQNLNHDAMYWYRQDPGQGLRLIYYSQIVNDFQKGDIAEGYSVSREKKESFPLTVTSAQKNPTAFYLCASSASGLLGNTIYFGEGSWLTVV.

CDR3 amino acids: CASSEAGWASGSTDTQYF. CDR3 DNA sequence: TGTGCCAGCAGTGAAGCGGGTTGGGCTAGCGGGAGCACAGATACGCAGTATTTT. The rearrangement links TRBV6-1 to TRBJ2-3; 8 positions match TRBD2. This CDR3 has 18 amino acids. Germline trimming cut 0 bases from V and 0 bases from J; bases unmatched to any gene: 8. CDR1 and CDR2 (germline): MNHNS, SASEGT.